The clone carrying this T cell receptor (beta chain) was seen a few times. The antigen is undetermined. V was clipped by 2 bases and J by 7 bases, with 14 bases between them. Germline V gene sequence: CDR1 MGHRA, CDR2 YSYEKL. The CDR3 has 15 residues. The data stem from a study of Tregs in tolerant kidney transplant recipients. Thawed PBMCs were FACS-sorted into unstimulated CD4+CD25+CD127- regulatory T cells, CD4+CD25- non-regulatory cells, CD4 and CD8 cells. Broader study findings: Expanding Tregs on activated donor B cells appeared to best identify donor-specific TCRbeta clones.

TCRdb's table, derived via immunoSEQ multiplex PCR, lists solely in-frame clones and lacks some. This table has around 52,000 clones, around 88% appearing once. This sequence joins TRBV4-1 and TRBJ1-4, with D perhaps TRBD1 (5 bases). The clonotype comes from a human donor in good health. The sequencing input was CD4+ T cells from blood. The CDR3 is CASSQQGLGGEKLFF. In DNA, the CDR3 is TGCGCCAGCAGCCAACAAGGGCTTGGGGGTGAAAAACTGTTTTTT.